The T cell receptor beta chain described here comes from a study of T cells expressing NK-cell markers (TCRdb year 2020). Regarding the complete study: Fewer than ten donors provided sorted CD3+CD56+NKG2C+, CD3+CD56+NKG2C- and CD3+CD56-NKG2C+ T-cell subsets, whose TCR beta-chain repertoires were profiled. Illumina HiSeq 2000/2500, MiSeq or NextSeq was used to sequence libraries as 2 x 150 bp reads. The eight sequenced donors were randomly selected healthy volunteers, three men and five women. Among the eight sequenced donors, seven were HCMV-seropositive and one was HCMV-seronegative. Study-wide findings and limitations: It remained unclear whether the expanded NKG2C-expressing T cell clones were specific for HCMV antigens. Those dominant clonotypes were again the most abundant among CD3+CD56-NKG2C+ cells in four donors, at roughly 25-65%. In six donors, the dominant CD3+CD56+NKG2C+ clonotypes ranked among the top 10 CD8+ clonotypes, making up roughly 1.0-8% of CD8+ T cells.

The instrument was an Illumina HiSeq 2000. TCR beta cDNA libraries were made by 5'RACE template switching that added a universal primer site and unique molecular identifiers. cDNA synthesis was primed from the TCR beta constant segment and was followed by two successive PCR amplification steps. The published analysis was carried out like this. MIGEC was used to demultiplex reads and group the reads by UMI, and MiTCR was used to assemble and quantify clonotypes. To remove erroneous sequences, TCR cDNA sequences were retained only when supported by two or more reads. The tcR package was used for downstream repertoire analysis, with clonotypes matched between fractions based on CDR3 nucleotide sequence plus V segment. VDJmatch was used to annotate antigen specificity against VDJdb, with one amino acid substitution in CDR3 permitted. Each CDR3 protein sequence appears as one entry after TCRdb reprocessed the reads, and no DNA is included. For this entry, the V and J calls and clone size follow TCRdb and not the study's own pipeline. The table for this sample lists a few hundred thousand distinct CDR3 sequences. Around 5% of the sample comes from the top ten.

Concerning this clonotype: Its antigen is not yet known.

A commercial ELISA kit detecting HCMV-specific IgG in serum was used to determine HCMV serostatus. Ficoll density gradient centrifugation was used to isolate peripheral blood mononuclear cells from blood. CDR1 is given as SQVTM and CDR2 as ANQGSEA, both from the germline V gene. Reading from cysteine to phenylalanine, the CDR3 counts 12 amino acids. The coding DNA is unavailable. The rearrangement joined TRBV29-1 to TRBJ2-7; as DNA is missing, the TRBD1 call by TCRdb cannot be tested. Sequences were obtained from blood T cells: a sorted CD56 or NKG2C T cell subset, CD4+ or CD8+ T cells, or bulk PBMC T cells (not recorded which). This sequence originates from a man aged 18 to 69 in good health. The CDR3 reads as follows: CSAGRSIDEQYF.